A single sample gave rise to the 26 T cell receptor beta chains below, sequenced in a study of blood T cell repertoires in COVID-19. Data came from immunoSEQ multiplex PCR; TCRdb stores just in-frame clones and leaves some out. The sample has a few hundred thousand clones; around 85% are singletons. Input material: PBMCs or T cells enriched from blood (not recorded which). The receptor source for this set is a woman aged 40 to 50 with acute COVID-19.

This sequence joins TRBV5-1 and TRBJ2-7, with TRBD1 matching over 7 bases. V trimming: 4 bases; J trimming: 5 bases; junction bases outside the gene matches: 6. The CDR3 is 13 residues long. CDR1 and CDR2 from the germline V gene are SGHRS and YFSETQ. CDR3 protein: CASSSGQVNEQYF. The CDR3 coding sequence is TGCGCCAGCAGCAGTGGACAGGTCAACGAGCAGTACTTC. Filled out from reference TRBV5-1 and TRBJ2-7, the complete variable domain reads KAGVTQTPRYLIKTRGQQVTLSCSPISGHRSVSWYQQTPGQGLQFLFEYFSETQRNKGNFPGRFSGRQFSNSRSEMNVSTLELGDSALYLCASSSGQVNEQYFGPGTRLTVT.

In this sample, this clone turned up a few times. The chain joins TRBV7-9 to TRBJ2-1; D might be TRBD2 (5 bases). The CDR3 runs 15 residues. CDR1 and CDR2 from the germline V gene are SEHNR and FQNEAQ (reference sequence). The ends were cut back, 0 bases at V and 6 bases at J, with 12 bases in the middle. The CDR3 DNA is TGTGCCAGCAGCTTAGCGGGAGTATATGGCAATGAGCAGTTCTTC. Amino acids: CASSLAGVYGNEQFF.

V usage is TRBV30 and J usage is TRBJ1-6; 9 positions agree with TRBD1. The CDR3 is made up of 15 amino acids. Germline loops: CDR1 GTSNPN, CDR2 SVGIG (reference sequence). V trimming: 0 bases; J trimming: 10 bases; junction bases outside the gene matches: 7. CDR3 coding DNA: TGTGCCTGGAGTGTACGGGACAGGGAGCGGTCACCCCTCCACTTT. Protein product: CAWSVRDRERSPLHF.

Turning to this clone: The same CDR3 is also encoded by other DNA sequences in this sample. The CDR3 loop is CASSSYTDTQYF. The CDR3 DNA sequence: TGTGCCAGCAGCTCGTACACAGATACGCAGTATTTT. The rearrangement joins TRBV7-2 to TRBJ2-3; no clear D. Germline loops: CDR1 SGHTA, CDR2 FQGNSA. V lost 4 bases, J lost 2 bases, and 4 bases lay in between. The CDR3 runs to 12 residues.

The chain recombines TRBV5-1 with TRBJ2-1; 11 bases map to TRBD2. This CDR3 spans 18 amino acids. Trimming took 2 bases from V and 4 from J; bases not matched to a gene: 11. Germline CDR1 reads SGHRS; CDR2 reads YFSETQ. CDR3 DNA sequence: TGCGCCAGCAGCTTAACGGCCCTAGCGGGGGGTACTTACAATGAGCAGTTCTTC. Residues: CASSLTALAGGTYNEQFF.

The chain carries TRBV7-9 and TRBJ1-6, with a weak D call TRBD1 (6 bases). V was shortened by 2 bases and J by 7 bases, with 12 bases between the two germline ends. The CDR3 loop spans 15 amino acids. The germline V gene encodes CDR1 SEHNR and CDR2 FQNEAQ (reference sequence). As DNA, the CDR3 is TGTGCCAGCAGCTTAACAGGACAGAGAAATTCACCCCTCCACTTT. Encoded protein: CASSLTGQRNSPLHF.

V gene TRBV24-1 combines with J gene TRBJ2-1; 8 bases line up with TRBD2. V dropped 5 bases and J dropped 6; count of bases not matched to a gene: 8. Germline V gene sequence: CDR1 KGHDR, CDR2 SFDVKD. The CDR3 spans 15 residues. The CDR3 region is CATSGLKRESNEQFF. The CDR3 nucleotides read TGTGCCACCAGTGGTCTAAAGCGGGAGAGCAATGAGCAGTTCTTC.

As to this clone: In the same sample, other DNA sequences code for this CDR3. The CDR3, as DNA: TGTGCCAGCAGCCCGGGAGAGACCCAGTACTTC. It translates to CASSPGETQYF. This chain uses TRBV11-2 with TRBJ2-5; D is undetermined. V was trimmed by 5 bases and J by 4 bases, leaving 5 bases between them. CDR1 and CDR2 (germline): SGHAT, FQNNGV. CDR3 length equals 11 residues.

The genes are TRBV10-3 and TRBJ1-2; no clear D. The ends were cut back, 3 bases at V and 8 bases at J, with 13 bases in the middle. The CDR3 spans 13 residues. Germline values: CDR1 ENHRY, CDR2 SYGVKD. The CDR3 protein is CAISEGRSEGYTF. For the CDR3, the DNA is TGTGCCATCAGTGAAGGGAGGTCCGAAGGCTACACCTTC.

The sample holds a few counts of this clone. CDR3 in amino acids: CASSQDTGGAFF. The DNA of the CDR3 is TGTGCCAGCAGCCAAGATACAGGGGGCGCTTTCTTT. This sequence joins TRBV4-2 and TRBJ1-1, with 9 bases lining up with TRBD1. V lost 0 bases to trimming and J lost 11 bases; unmatched junction nucleotides: 1. This CDR3 spans 12 amino acids. Germline CDR1 and CDR2: LGHNA and YNFKEQ.

This chain uses TRBV30 with TRBJ2-7, with D possibly being TRBD2 (6 bases). Germline V gene lookup returns CDR1 GTSNPN and CDR2 SVGIG (reference sequence). The length of the CDR3 is 15 residues. V was shortened by 0 bases and J by 3 bases, with 15 bases between the two germline ends. The CDR3 nucleotides read TGTGCCTGGAGTGTACTGTTCGGGGGAGGCTACGAGCAGTACTTC. Translating gives CAWSVLFGGGYEQYF. The full variable domain, with the rest looked up from reference TRBV30 and TRBJ2-7, is SQTIHQWPATLVQPVGSPLSLECTVEGTSNPNLYWYRQAAGRGLQLLFYSVGIGQISSEVPQNLSASRPQDRQFILSSKKLLLSDSGFYLCAWSVLFGGGYEQYFGPGTRLTVT.

The chain uses TRBV5-6 and TRBJ1-2; 9 bases fit TRBD1. Losses at the gene ends were 3 bases for V and 8 bases for J; bases not matched to a gene: 8. The germline V gene encodes CDR1 SGHDT and CDR2 YYEEEE. This CDR3 has 14 residues. The CDR3 sequence: CASSYPQGALGYTF. CDR3 coding DNA: TGTGCCAGCAGCTACCCACAGGGGGCTTTGGGCTACACCTTC.

J is TRBJ1-2 and V is TRBV27; 9 positions agree with TRBD1. This CDR3 comprises 15 residues. Germline CDR1 reads MNHEY; CDR2 reads SMNVEV (reference sequence). The J segment lost 7 bases and the V segment lost 6 bases, leaving 12 bases of the junction unmatched. CDR3: CASSHLGGQGSGYTF. The CDR3 DNA reads as TGTGCCAGCAGCCATTTAGGGGGACAGGGAAGTGGCTACACCTTC.

This sequence joins TRBV7-2 and TRBJ2-3; 12 nucleotides line up with TRBD2. J lost 9 bases, V lost 2 bases, and 9 bases had no gene match. Germline loops: CDR1 SGHTA, CDR2 FQGNSA. This CDR3 comprises 16 residues. This CDR3 is CASSLSGLAGQGTQYF. In DNA form, the CDR3 reads TGTGCCAGCAGCTTATCGGGACTAGCGGGCCAAGGCACGCAGTATTTT.

This clone was observed a handful of times. The rearrangement links TRBV18 to TRBJ1-3; 7 nucleotides match TRBD1. From germline, CDR1 is KGHSH and CDR2 LQKENI. This CDR3 region has 14 residues. V lost 3 bases to trimming and J lost 6 bases; unmatched junction nucleotides: 5. Written as DNA, the CDR3 is TGTGCCAGCTCACCCCGGGACAGCTCAAACACCATATATTTT. Its protein product is CASSPRDSSNTIYF.

In DNA form, the CDR3 reads TGTGCCTGGAGTGTAGGGGGCCAGGCCAAAAACATTCAGTACTTC. Translated, it gives CAWSVGGQAKNIQYF. The gene calls are TRBV30 and TRBJ2-4; 7 bases line up with TRBD1. V dropped 0 bases and J dropped 1; count of bases not matched to a gene: 3. Per the germline V gene, CDR1 is GTSNPN and CDR2 is SVGIG (reference sequence). The CDR3 spans 15 residues.

In DNA form, the CDR3 reads TGTGCCAGCAGCCAAAGGACAGATTCACCCCTCCACTTT. This sequence encodes CASSQRTDSPLHF. This sequence joins TRBV7-2 and TRBJ1-6; TRBD1 is a possible D gene (6 bases). This CDR3 contains 13 residues. The V gene's germline CDR1 is SGHTA and CDR2 FQGNSA. V was clipped by 5 bases and J by 8 bases, with 10 bases between them.

The genes are TRBV4-3 and TRBJ1-2; D is perhaps TRBD1 (5 bases). Trimming took off 0 bases at V and 12 bases at J, with 14 bases between the two ends. Germline V gene sequence: CDR1 LGHNA, CDR2 YSLEER. CDR3 length: 13 amino acids. The CDR3 DNA is TGCGCCAGCAGCCAAGATCGGGTAGGGGATAACACCTTC. This translates into CASSQDRVGDNTF.

The gene calls are TRBV10-3 and TRBJ2-7, with TRBD1 matching over 8 bases. Germline CDR1 is ENHRY and CDR2 is SYGVKD. The J segment lost 3 bases and the V segment lost 8 bases, leaving 9 bases of the junction unmatched. The CDR3 has 14 residues. The DNA of the CDR3 is TGTGCCATCGCACCCACGGGACAGGTCTACGAGCAGTACTTC. The encoded protein is CAIAPTGQVYEQYF.

The chain recombines TRBV4-3 with TRBJ2-3; D is possibly TRBD1 (5 bases). The germline V and J ends were trimmed by 0 bases and 2 bases, with 18 bases remaining between them. Germline loops: CDR1 LGHNA, CDR2 YSLEER. The CDR3 contains 18 residues. Here the CDR3 DNA reads TGCGCCAGCAGCCAAGATTCCCGACAAGGGGCACCCACAGATACGCAGTATTTT. It translates to CASSQDSRQGAPTDTQYF.

The chain carries TRBV7-3 and TRBJ1-1; D perhaps matches TRBD1 (6 bases). CDR1 is SGHTA and CDR2 is FQGTGA in the germline V gene. V lost 5 bases and J lost 11, with 18 bases in between. The CDR3 length is 13 residues. CDR3 region: CASSPRGGSGAFF. The CDR3 DNA follows: TGTGCCAGCAGCCCCAGAGGGGGTAGTGGGGCTTTCTTT.

The gene calls are TRBV28 and TRBJ2-3, with 8 nucleotides matching TRBD1. This CDR3 has 15 amino acids. CDR1 and CDR2 from the germline V gene are MDHEN and SYDVKM. V lost 5 bases and J lost 2; bases outside the gene matches: 6. CDR3 in amino acids: CASSGRQGYTDTQYF. CDR3 in DNA: TGTGCCAGCAGTGGGAGACAGGGGTACACAGATACGCAGTATTTT.

The chain employs TRBV10-1 and TRBJ2-1; D call uncertain. The V end was cut by 6 bases, the J end by 8 bases, with 20 bases between. The CDR3 runs 15 residues. CDR1 is WNHNN, CDR2 SYGVQD, per germline (reference sequence). The CDR3 coding sequence is TGCGCCAGCAGACCTAGTAGGAGTCTCAACCATGAGCAGTTCTTC. Translation gives CASRPSRSLNHEQFF.

The chain links TRBV15 to TRBJ2-1, with a weak D call TRBD2 (7 bases). Trimming took off 0 bases at V and 0 bases at J, with 9 bases between the two ends. The CDR3 runs 16 residues. Germline loops: CDR1 LNHNV, CDR2 YYDKDF (reference sequence). This CDR3 is CATSREGGASYNEQFF. The DNA of the CDR3 is TGTGCCACCAGCAGAGAAGGGGGGGCCTCCTACAATGAGCAGTTCTTC.

The rearrangement uses TRBV7-3 and TRBJ1-1, with D perhaps matching TRBD1 (6 bases). This CDR3 has 15 amino acids. The V and J ends lost 7 bases and 6 bases respectively, with 21 bases between them. Germline CDR1 reads SGHTA; CDR2 reads FQGTGA. The CDR3 loop is CASIQQAGAGAEAFF. The DNA for the CDR3 is TGTGCCAGCATCCAACAGGCGGGGGCCGGGGCTGAAGCTTTCTTT.

The chain has TRBV5-4 and TRBJ1-1; the match to TRBD1 covers 7 bases. CDR1 is SGHNT, CDR2 YYREEE, per germline (reference sequence). V was pared by 4 bases and J by 10 bases, with 22 bases of the junction left unmatched. The CDR3 loop spans 17 amino acids. CDR3 nucleotides: TGTGCCAGCAGCCAAATTGGGAGTGACAGGGACCAGTTGGGAGCTTTCTTT. Its translation: CASSQIGSDRDQLGAFF.